This T cell receptor beta chain comes out of a study of blood T cell repertoires in COVID-19. Study details: There were acute and convalescent COVID-19 samples, and they came from the United States, Italy and Spain. PBMCs, B-cell-depleted T cells, or T cells provided the cDNA or gDNA that made up the material.

Original methodology: How many nucleated cells were present was estimated from reference gene primer amplification. Clones were read by immunoSEQ multiplex PCR, and TCRdb kept only the in-frame ones, dropping some. V, J and clone size reflect that table, while D and trimming were determined from the DNA. This table holds roughly 230,000 clones, 82% found once. Cohort 3 recovery required two negative PCRs, clearance, or symptom resolution. The clonotype comes from a woman aged 60-70 years who had recovered from COVID-19. The sequenced material came from PBMCs or T cells enriched from blood (not recorded which).

This CDR3 is CASSLEDSYNSPLHF. In nucleotides, the CDR3 is TGTGCCAGCAGCTTGGAAGACAGCTATAATTCACCCCTCCACTTT. The chain uses TRBV5-4 and TRBJ1-6; possible D gene TRBD1, 5 bases. Per the germline V gene, CDR1 is SGHNT and CDR2 is YYREEE (reference sequence). V was pared by 0 bases and J by 3 bases, with 7 bases between. The CDR3 runs to 15 residues.